The source of this TCR beta chain is a study of blood T cell repertoires in COVID-19. The data were produced by immunoSEQ multiplex PCR, yet TCRdb's version contains in-frame clones alone and is incomplete. The data contain 300,000 to 400,000 clones, around 87% of them singletons. Between the trimmed V and J ends, which lost 0 bases and 5 bases, there was a span of 14 bases. This CDR3 contains 15 residues. CDR1 is SGDLS, CDR2 YYNGEE, per germline. The sequenced sample consisted of peripheral blood. V and J are TRBV9 and TRBJ2-5; no definite D call. This clonotype was sampled from a woman aged 55-70 years with COVID-19, enrolled during active disease. The CDR3 reads CASSVVPTSWETQYF. The CDR3 DNA follows: TGTGCCAGCAGCGTAGTTCCTACTTCGTGGGAGACCCAGTACTTC.